This entry lists 10 T cell receptor beta chains sequenced from one sample in a study of shared clonotypes between healthy human individuals. Measured with immunoSEQ multiplex PCR; TCRdb has only the in-frame clones, and not every one. The data contain about 490,000 clones, around 79% of them singletons. The sequenced sample consisted of PBMCs. These receptor sequences come from a woman in her 40s in good health. Some clones in this sample may be carry-over from other donors' samples.

This clone was seen once. The rearrangement joins TRBV29-1 to TRBJ1-3, with unresolved D. The CDR3 consists of 13 residues. Germline assignment: CDR1 SQVTM and CDR2 ANQGSEA. The V and J ends lost 0 bases and 3 bases respectively, with 6 bases between them. CDR3 coding DNA: TGCAGCGTTGAAGACCCTTATGGAAACACCATATATTTT. It specifies CSVEDPYGNTIYF.

The chain is built from TRBV19 and TRBJ2-7, with TRBD2 matching over 12 bases. With 0 bases clipped from V and 7 bases from J, the junction kept 7 bases outside the gene matches. This CDR3 is built from 16 residues. The V gene's germline CDR1 is LNHDA and CDR2 SQIVND (reference sequence). CDR3 sequence: CASSIDPSGRAGEQYF. As DNA, the CDR3 is TGTGCCAGTAGTATAGATCCTAGCGGGAGGGCCGGAGAGCAGTACTTC. Based on the CDR3 plus reference TRBV19 and TRBJ2-7, the full variable domain is DGGITQSPKYLFRKEGQNVTLSCEQNLNHDAMYWYRQDPGQGLRLIYYSQIVNDFQKGDIAEGYSVSREKKESFPLTVTSAQKNPTAFYLCASSIDPSGRAGEQYFGPGTRLTVT.

This clone appeared many times. Its ends do not fully match the called genes, so a read error is possible. V is TRBV7-7 and J is TRBJ2-2; D is unresolved. This CDR3 contains 13 residues. Germline CDR1 and CDR2: SSHAT and FNYEAQ (reference sequence). CDR3 amino acids: CASSLERPGELFF. The DNA of the CDR3 is TGTGCTAGCAGCTTAGAGCGACCCGGGGAGCTGTTTTTT.

In this sample, this clone turned up once. J is TRBJ2-3 and V is TRBV27; 13 bases map to TRBD2. The CDR3 sequence is 18 residues long. The germline V gene encodes CDR1 MNHEY and CDR2 SMNVEV (reference sequence). J gave up 6 bases and V 0 bases, and 9 bases lay outside the gene matches. This CDR3 reads CASSLSRTSGRLWDTQYF. CDR3 in DNA: TGTGCCAGCAGTTTATCGAGGACTAGCGGGAGATTGTGGGATACGCAGTATTTT.

This chain links TRBV28 with TRBJ1-3, with TRBD1 identical over 7 bases. The V segment lost 6 bases and the J segment 2 bases; nucleotides outside the gene matches: 19. The CDR3 is 19 amino acids. CDR1 and CDR2 (germline): MDHEN, SYDVKM. The CDR3 region has the DNA TGTGCCAGCAGCTCCCCGGCCGGGACAGTGATAAGGGCTGGAAACACCATATATTTT. It codes for CASSSPAGTVIRAGNTIYF. The full variable domain, with the rest looked up from reference TRBV28 and TRBJ1-3, is DVKVTQSSRYLVKRTGEKVFLECVQDMDHENMFWYRQDPGLGLRLIYFSYDVKMKEKGDIPEGYSVSREKKERFSLILESASTNQTSMYLCASSSPAGTVIRAGNTIYFGEGSWLTVV.

V gene TRBV7-2 combines with J gene TRBJ2-3; 9 nucleotides match TRBD2. CDR1 SGHTA and CDR2 FQGNSA come from the germline V gene. The trim removed 4 bases at V and 8 bases at J, leaving 1 base unmatched. The CDR3 is 12 residues long. The CDR3 reads CASSSGLATQYF. The CDR3 DNA is TGTGCCAGCAGCTCGGGACTAGCTACGCAGTATTTT.

This chain joins TRBV7-3 and TRBJ2-7; 10 bases map to TRBD2. The CDR3 is 15 amino acids. CDR1 and CDR2 (germline): SGHTA, FQGTGA. V gave up 6 bases and J gave up 4 bases; unmatched junction bases: 9. CDR3 coding DNA: TGTGCCAGCAGGTTGACTAGCGGGCCGTTTTACGAGCAGTACTTC. Residues: CASRLTSGPFYEQYF.

A remark on this clone: Since a far larger clone is one base different, this is likely a read error. The J gene is TRBJ2-6, the V gene TRBV5-6; 9 bases line up with TRBD2. The CDR3 is 16 amino acids. Germline CDR1 reads SGHDT; CDR2 reads YYEEEE. In DNA, the CDR3 is TGTGCCAGCGGCTTTAGCGGGAGCGCTGGGGCCAACGTCCTGACTTTC. This translates into CASGFSGSAGANVLTF.

The chain combines TRBV29-1 with TRBJ2-5; either TRBD1 or TRBD2 may fit D (6 bases each). Trimming took off 3 bases at V and 4 bases at J, with 18 bases between the two ends. The CDR3 spans 15 residues. CDR1 and CDR2 (germline): SQVTM, ANQGSEA. The CDR3 DNA reads as TGCAGCGTTGATAAGGGCGGAGGGGGATTAGAGACCCAGTACTTC. This encodes CSVDKGGGGLETQYF.

This clone occurred a few times. The V call is TRBV6-5, the J call TRBJ2-1; 7 bases fit TRBD2. The CDR3 extends over 14 amino acids. Germline V gene data show CDR1 as MNHEY and CDR2 as SVGAGI. The junction had 7 bases not matched to a gene; V was cut back by 2 bases and J by 9 bases. In nucleotides, the CDR3 is TGTGCCAGCAGTTACGAGCGGGATGGTGGTGAGCAGTTCTTC. It encodes CASSYERDGGEQFF.